These 10 T cell receptor beta chains were all obtained from the same sample, sequenced in a study of blood T cell repertoires in COVID-19. The data were produced by immunoSEQ multiplex PCR, yet TCRdb's version contains in-frame clones alone and is incomplete. The sample carries about 180,000 clones, roughly 84% recorded once. Sequences were obtained from peripheral blood. Source of these receptors: a man in his late teens or twenties with active or convalescent COVID-19.

The genes are TRBV7-9 and TRBJ2-7, with TRBD1 identical over 8 bases. Germline-derived CDR1 and CDR2 are SEHNR and FQNEAQ (reference sequence). V dropped 0 bases and J dropped 5; count of bases not matched to a gene: 6. The length of the CDR3 is 15 residues. The CDR3 bases are TGTGCCAGCAGCTTAGCGGGACAGGTGTCCCACGAGCAGTACTTC. Residues: CASSLAGQVSHEQYF. Combining the CDR3 with reference TRBV7-9 and TRBJ2-7 gives the whole variable domain DTGVSQNPRHKITKRGQNVTFRCDPISEHNRLYWYRQTLGQGPEFLTYFQNEAQLEKSRLLSDRFSAERPKGSFSTLEIQRTEQGDSAMYLCASSLAGQVSHEQYFGPGTRLTVT.

The count of this clone is one. This CDR3 is also generated by other DNA sequences in the sample. V usage is TRBV28 and J usage is TRBJ2-7; TRBD1 matches 9 bases. This CDR3 is 14 amino acids long. The germline gives CDR1 MDHEN, CDR2 SYDVKM. Losses at the gene ends were 3 bases for V and 6 bases for J; bases not matched to a gene: 6. The CDR3 reads CASSLVQGASEQYF. As DNA, the CDR3 is TGTGCCAGCAGTTTGGTACAGGGGGCAAGCGAGCAGTACTTC.

The chain carries TRBV5-1 and TRBJ2-7, with TRBD2 matching 14 bases. This CDR3 spans 15 amino acids. Per the germline V gene, CDR1 is SGHRS and CDR2 is YFSETQ. Trimming took 4 bases from V and 4 from J; bases not matched to a gene: 4. The CDR3 loop reads CASSTGTSGSYEQYF. For the CDR3, the DNA is TGCGCCAGCAGCACCGGGACTAGCGGGAGTTACGAGCAGTACTTC.

The rearrangement links TRBV2 to TRBJ2-1; 7 bases fit TRBD2. V lost 7 bases and J lost 4; bases outside the gene matches: 10. Germline V gives CDR1 SNHLY, CDR2 FYNNEI. This CDR3 region has 15 residues. CDR3 sequence: CASKGEGLLYNEQFF. The CDR3 nucleotides read TGTGCCAGCAAAGGGGAGGGTCTCTTGTACAATGAGCAGTTCTTC.

This clone was seen only once. V usage is TRBV6-5 and J usage is TRBJ1-3; D is uncertain. V was cut by 7 bases and J by 0 bases, with 13 bases left in between. CDR3 length equals 15 residues. Germline lookup yields CDR1 MNHEY and CDR2 SVGAGI. This CDR3 is CASTTARYSGNTIYF. As DNA, the CDR3 is TGTGCCAGCACAACGGCGCGGTACTCTGGAAACACCATATATTTT.

The chain joins TRBV10-1 to TRBJ2-1; a weak D match, TRBD2 (6 bases). The V end was cut by 2 bases, the J end by 8 bases, with 10 bases between. The CDR3 is made up of 13 amino acids. Germline CDR1 reads WNHNN; CDR2 reads SYGVQD (reference sequence). The CDR3 DNA follows: TGCGCCAGCAGTGAGGCGGGGTGGGATGAGCAGTTCTTC. Translated: CASSEAGWDEQFF.

This clone was seen a single time. The chain links TRBV5-4 to TRBJ2-2; TRBD1 aligns across 7 bases. After removal of 4 bases from V and 0 bases from J, the junction contained 3 bases not matched to a gene. The CDR3 loop spans 15 amino acids. CDR1 is SGHNT, CDR2 YYREEE, per germline (reference sequence). CDR3 region: CASSRDRPNTGELFF. CDR3 DNA sequence: TGTGCCAGCAGCCGGGACAGACCGAACACCGGGGAGCTGTTTTTT.

This chain connects TRBV19 to TRBJ1-1, with D hard to call. This CDR3 is 14 amino acids long. The germline V and J ends were trimmed by 3 bases and 6 bases, with 14 bases remaining between them. CDR1 and CDR2 (germline): LNHDA, SQIVND (reference sequence). In DNA, the CDR3 is TGTGCCAGTAGTATTGGCGCGGGAGGGCCTGAAGCTTTCTTT. As protein: CASSIGAGGPEAFF. Full variable domain (remainder filled in from reference TRBV19 and TRBJ1-1): DGGITQSPKYLFRKEGQNVTLSCEQNLNHDAMYWYRQDPGQGLRLIYYSQIVNDFQKGDIAEGYSVSREKKESFPLTVTSAQKNPTAFYLCASSIGAGGPEAFFGQGTRLTVV.

This chain links TRBV6-5 with TRBJ2-3; 8 nucleotides align to TRBD2. The CDR3 is 15 amino acids. V shed 10 bases and J 5 bases; nucleotides not matched to a gene: 14. Germline V gives CDR1 MNHEY, CDR2 SVGAGI. In DNA form, the CDR3 reads TGTGCCACTACGAGATCGGGGGGGCAGCGAGATACGCAGTATTTT. Translated: CATTRSGGQRDTQYF.

J is TRBJ2-3 and V is TRBV5-6; the D gene is possibly TRBD2 (6 bases). The CDR3 consists of 16 residues. V was clipped by 7 bases and J by 0 bases, with 18 bases between them. Per the germline V gene, CDR1 is SGHDT and CDR2 is YYEEEE. CDR3 sequence (DNA): TGTGCCAGCGCGGGGTTGGCCCTCAGGAGCACAGATACGCAGTATTTT. The encoded protein is CASAGLALRSTDTQYF.